This T cell receptor beta chain came from a study of beta chain features in type 1 diabetes. Study results and limitations: The analysis here could not establish whether HLA type shapes TCRB rearrangement. TCRB CDR3 length was moderately but significantly reduced in all four CD4+ subsets of Type 1 diabetes patients. It was among patients, rather than healthy donors, that naive, central memory and Treg TCRB repertoires appeared more similar.

Researchers reported sorting CD4+ naive, central memory, regulatory and stem cell-like memory cells via CD45RO/CCR7/CD25/CD127/CD95/CD27. Purity exceeding 95% was reached by all sorted populations. Comments on this clone: Its antigen remains unidentified.

CDR1 is MNHEY, CDR2 SVGAGI, per germline. V was cut by 0 bases and J by 4 bases, with 12 bases left in between. This CDR3 comprises 15 residues. Expressed TCRB transcripts were sequenced because the entire RNA isolate underwent reverse transcription. TCRdb's table, derived via immunoSEQ multiplex PCR, lists solely in-frame clones and lacks some. Here the sample spans 680,000 or so clones, around 15% being singletons. The receptor comes from a man between 18 and 35 years old with type 1 diabetes. The genes are TRBV6-5 and TRBJ1-2; D remains unclear. Sequencing was performed on naive CD4+ T cells from blood. CDR3 bases: TGTGCCAGCAGTTACTCGGGGTCTCGGGGCTATGGCTACACCTTC. This translates into CASSYSGSRGYGYTF.